The source of this T cell receptor (beta chain) is a study of beta chain features in type 1 diabetes. General observations from the study: The VDJ junctions of type 1 diabetes patients carried fewer insertions and more deletions. For Type 1 diabetes patients, all four CD4+ subsets carried TCRB CDR3s that were moderately but significantly shorter.

The isolated RNA, all of it, was reverse transcribed, so expressed TCRB transcripts were what got sequenced. Samples of naive, central memory and regulatory T cells yielded a mean of about 3.8 million reads. Repertoires were generated with immunoSEQ multiplex PCR, while TCRdb's copy carries only in-frame clones and drops some. In the table there are hundreds of thousands of clones, approximately 30% of which are singletons. The CDR3 length is 13 residues. CDR1 is SGHTA, CDR2 FQGNSA, per germline. This clone was seen only a few times. What it recognizes is unknown. The junction differs from germline at one of its ends, possibly a read error. All of the sorted populations showed purity greater than 98%.

Sequenced: naive CD4+ T cells from blood. The rearrangement joins TRBV7-2 to TRBJ2-1; D unclear. The sequence was obtained from a man aged 18 to 29 in good health. The CDR3 coding sequence is TGTGCCAGCAGCTTCAACTCCGACAATGAGCAGTTCTTC. It encodes CASSFNSDNEQFF. Looking up the rest from reference TRBV7-2 and TRBJ2-1 gives the full variable domain: GAGVSQSPSNKVTEKGKDVELRCDPISGHTALYWYRQSLGQGLEFLIYFQGNSAPDKSGLPSDRFSAERTGGSVSTLTIQRTQQEDSAVYLCASSFNSDNEQFFGPGTRLTVL.